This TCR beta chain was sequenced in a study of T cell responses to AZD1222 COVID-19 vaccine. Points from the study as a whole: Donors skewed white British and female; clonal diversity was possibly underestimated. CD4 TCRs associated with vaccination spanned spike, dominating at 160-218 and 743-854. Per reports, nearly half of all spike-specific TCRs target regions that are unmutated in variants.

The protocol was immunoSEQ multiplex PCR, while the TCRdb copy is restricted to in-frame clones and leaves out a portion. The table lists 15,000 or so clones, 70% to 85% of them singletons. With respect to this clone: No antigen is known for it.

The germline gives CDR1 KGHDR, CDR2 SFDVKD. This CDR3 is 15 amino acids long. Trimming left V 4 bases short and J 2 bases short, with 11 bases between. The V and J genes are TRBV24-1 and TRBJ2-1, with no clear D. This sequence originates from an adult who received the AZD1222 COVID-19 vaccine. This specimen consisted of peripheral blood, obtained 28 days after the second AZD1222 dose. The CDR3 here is CATSDPASTYNEQFF. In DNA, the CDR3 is TGTGCCACCAGTGACCCCGCGTCCACCTACAATGAGCAGTTCTTC.